This T cell receptor (beta chain) comes out of a study of blood T cell repertoires in COVID-19. Looking at the study overall: Researchers got acute and convalescent COVID-19 samples from the United States, Italy and Spain. From T cells, B-cell-depleted T cells, or PBMCs came the material, which was cDNA or gDNA.

Trimming at V came to 6 bases and at J to 2 bases, leaving 8 bases not matched to a gene. The CDR3 sequence is 15 residues long. Germline V gene lookup returns CDR1 SNHLY and CDR2 FYNNEI. Original processing notes: For nucleated cells, counts were estimated from reference gene primer amplification. Generated by immunoSEQ multiplex PCR, the TCRdb table keeps only in-frame clones and is missing some. The DNA was the basis for D and trimming; V, J and clone size are from that table. The sample contains 90,000 to 150,000 clones, approximately 90% of which appear only once. The sequenced sample was peripheral blood. The J gene is TRBJ2-3, the V gene TRBV2; 7 positions agree with TRBD1. The sequence was collected from a man between 70 and 80 years old with active or convalescent COVID-19. CDR3 sequence: CASRADRVATDTQYF. The CDR3 bases are TGTGCCAGCAGAGCCGACAGGGTCGCCACAGATACGCAGTATTTT.